This T cell receptor beta chain came from a study of cytomegalovirus exposure and HLA in healthy donors. PCR primers comprised 60 Vbeta and 13 Jbeta primers. Clones were sequenced by immunoSEQ multiplex PCR, and TCRdb holds only the in-frame ones, with some missing. The data contain 190,000 or so clones, under 85% of them singletons. The V gene end was trimmed by 4 bases and the J gene end by 3 bases; junction bases not matched to a gene: 6. Germline CDR1 reads LNHDA; CDR2 reads SQIVND (reference sequence). The CDR3 sequence is 17 residues long. This clonotype was sampled from a man aged 45 to 65 in good health and CMV-seronegative. The sample taken for sequencing was PBMCs. The chain links TRBV19 to TRBJ2-1; 13 bases are shared with TRBD2. This CDR3 is CASSRQTSGRLYNEQFF. The CDR3 DNA sequence: TGTGCCAGTAGTAGGCAGACTAGCGGGAGGCTCTACAATGAGCAGTTCTTC.